A selection of T cell receptor beta chains follows, all from one sample in a study of blood T cell repertoires in COVID-19. TCRdb's table, derived via immunoSEQ multiplex PCR, lists solely in-frame clones and lacks some. The data contain under 200,000 clones, approximately 80% of them singletons. Sample: peripheral blood. These receptors were obtained from a woman aged 80 or older with active or convalescent COVID-19. The CDR3 runs from the conserved cysteine through the conserved F or W. A D gene is named only where the DNA matches it firmly. Only part of the rows carry a size: once, few, many, or a class if the clone is expanded.

.,TRBD1,TRBJ1-5,TRBV10-3,TGTGCCATCAGTGGGGACAGGGGGCATATTCAGCCCCAGCATTTT,CAISGDRGHIQPQHF
once,.,TRBJ1-1,TRBV10-3,TGTGCCATCAGTGAGTCAATCAGGGTTGGGACTGAAGCTTTCTTT,CAISESIRVGTEAFF
.,.,TRBJ2-3,TRBV21-1,TGTGCCAGCAGCAAAGGGGCAGCGGGGAGCACAGATACGCAGTATTTT,CASSKGAAGSTDTQYF
.,TRBD1,TRBJ2-2,TRBV7-2,TGTGCCAGCAGCTTCGGACAGGGCACCACCGGGGAGCTGTTTTTT,CASSFGQGTTGELFF
.,.,TRBJ1-2,TRBV6-5,TGTGCCAGCAGTTACTCGGGGAGGCCAAACTATGGCTACACCTTC,CASSYSGRPNYGYTF
.,.,TRBJ1-2,TRBV13,TGTGCCAGCAGCTTAGACACAGGGAATCATGGCTACACCTTC,CASSLDTGNHGYTF
.,.,TRBJ2-7,TRBV7-7,TGTGCTAGCAGCCGGGACACGTCCTCCTACGAGCAGTACTTC,CASSRDTSSYEQYF
.,.,TRBJ1-1,TRBV19,TGTGCCAGTAGCACCGGGACACCGAACACTGAAGCTTTCTTT,CASSTGTPNTEAFF
.,.,TRBJ2-1,TRBV7-8,TGTGCCAGCAGCTTACCGGATCGGGCGGGGAATGAGCAGTTCTTC,CASSLPDRAGNEQFF
.,.,TRBJ1-2,TRBV19,TGTGCCAGTAGTATGCAGGGGATCCCCTCCAGGCGTGGCTACACCTTC,CASSMQGIPSRRGYTF
.,.,TRBJ1-2,TRBV6-6,TGTGCCAGCATAGCAAACCGGGACAAAGGGCATGGCTACACCTTC,CASIANRDKGHGYTF
.,TRBD1,TRBJ1-6,TRBV6-5,TGTGCCAGCAGTATTGGACAGGGGTATTCACCCCTCCACTTT,CASSIGQGYSPLHF
.,.,TRBJ1-6,TRBV15,TGTGCCACCAGCAGAGATAGTAGACAGGTCCTAAATTCACCCCTCCACTTT,CATSRDSRQVLNSPLHF
.,TRBD1,TRBJ2-4,TRBV19,TGTGCCAGTACACAGGGTCAGGGGGACATTCAGTACTTC,CASTQGQGDIQYF
.,.,TRBJ1-2,TRBV5-1,TGCGCCAGCAGCTCAGGACAGAGTGGCTACACCTTC,CASSSGQSGYTF
many,TRBD2,TRBJ2-3,TRBV15,TGTGCCACCTCCCGGGGGGGGCCAGATACGCAGTATTTT,CATSRGGPDTQYF
.,.,TRBJ1-1,TRBV10-3,TGTGCCATCACCTCGAACACTGAAGCTTTCTTT,CAITSNTEAFF
.,TRBD1,TRBJ1-2,TRBV7-9,TGTGCCAGCAGCTTAGTGGTGAGACAGGGGGTTTATGGCTACACCTTC,CASSLVVRQGVYGYTF